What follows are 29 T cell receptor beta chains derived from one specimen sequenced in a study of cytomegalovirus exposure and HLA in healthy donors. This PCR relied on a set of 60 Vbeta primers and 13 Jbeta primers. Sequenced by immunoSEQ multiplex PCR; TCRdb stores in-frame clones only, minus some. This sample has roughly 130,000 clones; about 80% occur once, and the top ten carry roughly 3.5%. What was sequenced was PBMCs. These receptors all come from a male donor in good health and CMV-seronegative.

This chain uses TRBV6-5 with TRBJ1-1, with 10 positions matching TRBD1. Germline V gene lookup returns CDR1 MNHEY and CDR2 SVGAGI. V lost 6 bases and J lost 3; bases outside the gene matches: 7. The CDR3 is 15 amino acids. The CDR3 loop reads CASSRDRGWDTEAFF. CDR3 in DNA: TGTGCCAGCAGCCGGGACAGGGGATGGGACACTGAAGCTTTCTTT.

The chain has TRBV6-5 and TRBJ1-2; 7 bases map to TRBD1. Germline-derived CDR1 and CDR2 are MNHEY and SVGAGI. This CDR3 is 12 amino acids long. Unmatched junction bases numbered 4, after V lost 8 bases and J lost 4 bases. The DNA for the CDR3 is TGTGCCAGCGGACAGGAGGGCTATGGCTACACCTTC. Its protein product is CASGQEGYGYTF.

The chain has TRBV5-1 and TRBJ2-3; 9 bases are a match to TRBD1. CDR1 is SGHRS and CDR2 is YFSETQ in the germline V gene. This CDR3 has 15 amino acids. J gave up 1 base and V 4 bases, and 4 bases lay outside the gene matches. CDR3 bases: TGCGCCAGCAGCGAGGGACAGGGAGGCACAGATACGCAGTATTTT. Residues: CASSEGQGGTDTQYF.

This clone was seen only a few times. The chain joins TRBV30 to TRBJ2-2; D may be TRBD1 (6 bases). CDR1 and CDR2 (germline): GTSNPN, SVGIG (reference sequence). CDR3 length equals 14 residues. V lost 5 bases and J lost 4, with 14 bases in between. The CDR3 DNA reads TGTGCCTGGGATACAGGGCCCTTCACCGGGGAGCTGTTTTTT. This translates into CAWDTGPFTGELFF. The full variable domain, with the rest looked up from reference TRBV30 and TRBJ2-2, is SQTIHQWPATLVQPVGSPLSLECTVEGTSNPNLYWYRQAAGRGLQLLFYSVGIGQISSEVPQNLSASRPQDRQFILSSKKLLLSDSGFYLCAWDTGPFTGELFFGEGSRLTVL.

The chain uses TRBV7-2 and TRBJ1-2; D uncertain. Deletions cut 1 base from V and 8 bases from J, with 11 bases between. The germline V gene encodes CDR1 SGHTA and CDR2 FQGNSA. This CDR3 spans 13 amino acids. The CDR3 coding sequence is TGTGCCAGCAGCTTAGAGCGTCGTGGCGGCTACACCTTC. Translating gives CASSLERRGGYTF.

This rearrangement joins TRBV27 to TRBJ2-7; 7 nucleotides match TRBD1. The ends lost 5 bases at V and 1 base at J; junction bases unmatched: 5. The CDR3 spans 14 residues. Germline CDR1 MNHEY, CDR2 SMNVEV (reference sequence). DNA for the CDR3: TGTGCCAGCAGTAGGCGACAGGGATCCTACGAGCAGTACTTC. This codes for CASSRRQGSYEQYF.

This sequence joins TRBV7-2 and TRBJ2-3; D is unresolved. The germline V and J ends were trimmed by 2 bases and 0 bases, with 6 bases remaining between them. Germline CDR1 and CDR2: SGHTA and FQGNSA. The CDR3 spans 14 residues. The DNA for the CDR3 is TGTGCCAGCAGCTTAACAGTTAGCACAGATACGCAGTATTTT. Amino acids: CASSLTVSTDTQYF.

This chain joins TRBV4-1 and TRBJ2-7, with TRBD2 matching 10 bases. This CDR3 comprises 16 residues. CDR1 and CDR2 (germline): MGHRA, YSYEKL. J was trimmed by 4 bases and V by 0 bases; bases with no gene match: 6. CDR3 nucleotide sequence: TGCGCCAGCAGCCAAGAGAAGCGGGAGGGAAAGTACGAGCAGTACTTC. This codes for CASSQEKREGKYEQYF.

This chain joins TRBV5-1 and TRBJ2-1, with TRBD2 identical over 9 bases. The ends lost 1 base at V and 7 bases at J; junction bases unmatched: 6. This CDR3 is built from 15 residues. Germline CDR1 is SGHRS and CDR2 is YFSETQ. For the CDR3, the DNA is TGCGCCAGCAGCTTGTCGGCGGGGGGGTTAAATGAGCAGTTCTTC. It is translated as CASSLSAGGLNEQFF.

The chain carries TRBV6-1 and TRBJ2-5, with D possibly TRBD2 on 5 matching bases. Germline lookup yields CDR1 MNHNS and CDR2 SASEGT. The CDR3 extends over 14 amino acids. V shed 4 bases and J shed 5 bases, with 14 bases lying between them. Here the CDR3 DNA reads TGTGCCAGCAGTGCCCATGAGGGAAGGGAGACCCAGTACTTC. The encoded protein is CASSAHEGRETQYF.

The CDR3 DNA reads as TGCGCCAGCAGCCGGGACACGACTCAAGTATCCTACGAGCAGTACTTC. Amino acids: CASSRDTTQVSYEQYF. This rearrangement joins TRBV5-1 to TRBJ2-7; D possibly corresponds to TRBD1 (6 bases). Deletions cut 4 bases from V and 1 base from J, with 18 bases between. From germline, CDR1 is SGHRS and CDR2 YFSETQ. The CDR3 is 16 residues long.

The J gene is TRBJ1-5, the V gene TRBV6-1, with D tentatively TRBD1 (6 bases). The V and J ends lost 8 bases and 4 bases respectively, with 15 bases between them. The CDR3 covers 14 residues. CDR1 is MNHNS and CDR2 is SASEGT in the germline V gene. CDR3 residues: CASSGGAINQPQHF. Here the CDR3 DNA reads TGTGCCAGCTCTGGGGGGGCGATAAATCAGCCCCAGCATTTT.

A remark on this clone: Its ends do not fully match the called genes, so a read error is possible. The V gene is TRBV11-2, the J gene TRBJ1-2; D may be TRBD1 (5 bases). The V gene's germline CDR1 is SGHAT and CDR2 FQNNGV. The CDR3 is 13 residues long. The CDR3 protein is CASSLEAGDGYTF. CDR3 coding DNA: TGTGCCAGCAGCTTAGAGGCGGGGGATGGCTACACATTC.

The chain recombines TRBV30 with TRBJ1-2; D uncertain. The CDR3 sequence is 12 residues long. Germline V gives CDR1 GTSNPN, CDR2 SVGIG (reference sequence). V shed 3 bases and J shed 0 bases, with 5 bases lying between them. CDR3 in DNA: TGTGCCTGGAGAACAACTAACTATGGCTACACCTTC. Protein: CAWRTTNYGYTF.

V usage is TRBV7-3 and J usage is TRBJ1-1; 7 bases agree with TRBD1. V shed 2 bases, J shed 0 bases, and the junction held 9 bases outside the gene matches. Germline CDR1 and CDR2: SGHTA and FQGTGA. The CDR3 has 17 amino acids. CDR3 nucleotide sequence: TGTGCCAGCAGCTTATCCGGTCAGGGGGTATTGAACACTGAAGCTTTCTTT. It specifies CASSLSGQGVLNTEAFF.

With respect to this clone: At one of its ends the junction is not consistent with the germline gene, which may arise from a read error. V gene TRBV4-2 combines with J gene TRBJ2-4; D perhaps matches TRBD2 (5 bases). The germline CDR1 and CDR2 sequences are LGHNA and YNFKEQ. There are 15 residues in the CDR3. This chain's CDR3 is CASSPTGLAKNSQYF. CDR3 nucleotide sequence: TGTGCCAGCAGCCCGACCGGGCTAGCCAAAAACAGTCAGTACTTC.

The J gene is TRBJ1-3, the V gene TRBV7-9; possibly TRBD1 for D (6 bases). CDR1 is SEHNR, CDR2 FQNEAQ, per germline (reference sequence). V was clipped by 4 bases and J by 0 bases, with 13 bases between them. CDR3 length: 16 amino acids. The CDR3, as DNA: TGTGCCAGCAGCTCACTGGACAGTTCCTCTGGAAACACCATATATTTT. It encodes CASSSLDSSSGNTIYF.

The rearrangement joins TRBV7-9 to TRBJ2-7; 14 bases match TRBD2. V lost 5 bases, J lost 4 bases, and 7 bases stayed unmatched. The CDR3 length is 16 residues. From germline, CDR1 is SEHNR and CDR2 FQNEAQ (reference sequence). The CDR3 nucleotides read TGTGCCAGCAGCACCGGGACTAGCGGGGGTATTTACGAGCAGTACTTC. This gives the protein CASSTGTSGGIYEQYF.

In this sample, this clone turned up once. The CDR3 DNA is TGTGCCAGCAGCCGGACAGGGTTGGCCTACGAGCAGTACTTC. Translation gives CASSRTGLAYEQYF. V gene TRBV6-5 combines with J gene TRBJ2-7; 8 bases agree with TRBD1. CDR1 is MNHEY and CDR2 is SVGAGI in the germline V gene. There are 14 residues in the CDR3. Trimming took 6 bases from V and 2 from J; bases not matched to a gene: 6.

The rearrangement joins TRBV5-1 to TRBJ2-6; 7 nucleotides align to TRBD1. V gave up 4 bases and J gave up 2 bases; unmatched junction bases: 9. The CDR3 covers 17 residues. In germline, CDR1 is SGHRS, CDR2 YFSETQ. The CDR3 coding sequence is TGCGCCAGCAGCCGATCATTTGGACAGGCTGGGGCCAACGTCCTGACTTTC. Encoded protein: CASSRSFGQAGANVLTF. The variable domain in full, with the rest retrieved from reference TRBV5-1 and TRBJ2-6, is KAGVTQTPRYLIKTRGQQVTLSCSPISGHRSVSWYQQTPGQGLQFLFEYFSETQRNKGNFPGRFSGRQFSNSRSEMNVSTLELGDSALYLCASSRSFGQAGANVLTFGAGSRLTVL.

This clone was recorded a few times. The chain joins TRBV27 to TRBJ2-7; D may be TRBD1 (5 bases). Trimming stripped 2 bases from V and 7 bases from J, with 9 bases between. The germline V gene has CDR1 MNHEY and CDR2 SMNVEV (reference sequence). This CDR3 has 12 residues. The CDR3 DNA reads TGTGCCAGCAGTTTACAGGGCGGAGAGCAGTACTTC. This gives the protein CASSLQGGEQYF.

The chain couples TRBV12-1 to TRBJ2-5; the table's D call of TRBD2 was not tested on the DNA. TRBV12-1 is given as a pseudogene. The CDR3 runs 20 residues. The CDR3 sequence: CASRLSGFRPGGLKKETQYF. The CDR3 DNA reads TGTGCCAGCAGATTATCCGGTTTTCGACCTGGCGGCCTCAAGAAAGAGACCCAGTACTTC.

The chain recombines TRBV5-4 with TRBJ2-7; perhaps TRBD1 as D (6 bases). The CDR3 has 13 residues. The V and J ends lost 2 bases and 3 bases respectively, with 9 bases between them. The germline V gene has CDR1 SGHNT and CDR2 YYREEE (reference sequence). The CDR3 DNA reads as TGTGCCAGCAGCTTAGGGGGACGCTACGAGCAGTACTTC. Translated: CASSLGGRYEQYF.

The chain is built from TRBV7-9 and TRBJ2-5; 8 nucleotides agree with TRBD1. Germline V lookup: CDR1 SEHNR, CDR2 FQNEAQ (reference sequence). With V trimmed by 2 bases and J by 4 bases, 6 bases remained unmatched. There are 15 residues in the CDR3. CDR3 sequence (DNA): TGTGCCAGCAGCTTACGGACAGGGTTAAGAGAGACCCAGTACTTC. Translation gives CASSLRTGLRETQYF.

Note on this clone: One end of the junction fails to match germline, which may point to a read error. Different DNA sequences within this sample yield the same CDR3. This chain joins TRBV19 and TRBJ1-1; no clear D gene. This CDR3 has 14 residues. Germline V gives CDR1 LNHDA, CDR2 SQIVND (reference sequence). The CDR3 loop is CASSIVAVNTEAFF. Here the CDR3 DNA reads TGTGCCAGCAGTATAGTAGCTGTGAACACTGAAGCTTTCTTT.

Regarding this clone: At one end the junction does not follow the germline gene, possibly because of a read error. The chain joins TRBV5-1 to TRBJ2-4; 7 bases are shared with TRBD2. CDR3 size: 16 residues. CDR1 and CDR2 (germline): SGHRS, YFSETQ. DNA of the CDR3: TGCGCCAGCAGCCCCAGCGGGGTCCTAGCCAAAAACAGTCAGTACTTC. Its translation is CASSPSGVLAKNSQYF. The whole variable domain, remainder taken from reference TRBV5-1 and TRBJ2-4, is KAGVTQTPRYLIKTRGQQVTLSCSPISGHRSVSWYQQTPGQGLQFLFEYFSETQRNKGNFPGRFSGRQFSNSRSEMNVSTLELGDSALYLCASSPSGVLAKNSQYFGAGTRLSVL.

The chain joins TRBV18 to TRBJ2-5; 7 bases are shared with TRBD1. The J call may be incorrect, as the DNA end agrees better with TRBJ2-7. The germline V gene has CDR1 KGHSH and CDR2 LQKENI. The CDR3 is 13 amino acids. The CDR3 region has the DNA TGTGCCAGCTCACTCTCAGGGGGCTACGAGCAGTACTTC. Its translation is CASSLSGGYEQYF.

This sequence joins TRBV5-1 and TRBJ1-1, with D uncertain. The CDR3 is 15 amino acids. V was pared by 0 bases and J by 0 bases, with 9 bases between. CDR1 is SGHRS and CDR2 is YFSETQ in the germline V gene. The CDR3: CASSLEPFMNTEAFF. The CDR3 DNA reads TGCGCCAGCAGCTTGGAGCCGTTCATGAACACTGAAGCTTTCTTT.

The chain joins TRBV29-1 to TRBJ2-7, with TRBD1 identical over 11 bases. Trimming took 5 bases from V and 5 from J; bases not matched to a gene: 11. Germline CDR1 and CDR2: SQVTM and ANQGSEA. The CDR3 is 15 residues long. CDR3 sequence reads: CSVSLAGQGGHEQYF. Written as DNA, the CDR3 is TGCAGCGTTAGCTTGGCGGGACAGGGGGGGCACGAGCAGTACTTC.